This TCR beta chain was documented in a study of read filtering for tumor transcriptome and immune sequencing. Trimming stripped 7 bases from V and 4 bases from J, with 11 bases between. The CDR3 has 12 residues. In its sample, this clonotype was seen many times. From approximately 400 ng of RNA, a library with molecular barcoded alpha/delta and beta/gamma adaptors was made. MiXCR was run by TCRdb on the reads, yielding one entry per CDR3 protein. The repertoire consists of around 29,000 distinct CDR3 sequences, with approximately 14% occurring once and the leading ten covering 44%. The receptor's source is a donor aged 40 or over with multiple myeloma. Sequencing was done on a sample of a population of CD138-negative cells sorted from bone marrow. The V call is TRBV12-3 or TRBV12-4, the J call TRBJ2-7; no firm D call. CDR3 loop: CASIRIRYEQYF. In nucleotides, the CDR3 is TGTGCCAGCATCCGAATCAGGTACGAGCAGTACTTC.